One sample yielded the 8 T cell receptor beta chains listed below, sequenced in a study of human T cells and chemical hapten exposure. This sample's time point: pre-sensitization, week 0. Treatment denoted: therapeutic diphenylcyclopropenone sensitization with weekly scalp DPC. TCRdb reprocessed the RACE reads with MiXCR, giving one entry per CDR3 protein. The sample consists of over 300,000 distinct CDR3 sequences, 4% to 6% of them appearing once. The sample in question was whole blood, obtained in connection with sensitization to the hapten diphenylcyclopropenone (DPC). The receptor source for this set is a woman aged 45-65 years with alopecia areata. Some clones in this sample may be carry-over from other donors' samples.

The gene calls are TRBV6-5 and TRBJ2-7; 8 nucleotides agree with TRBD1. Germline lookup yields CDR1 MNHEY and CDR2 SVGAGI. This CDR3 is 14 amino acids long. V gave up 6 bases and J gave up 5 bases; unmatched junction bases: 9. Here the CDR3 DNA reads TGTGCCAGCAGATCACGGACAGGGATCAACGAGCAGTACTTC. Translation gives CASRSRTGINEQYF.

Ten or more counts support this clonotype. The V and J genes are TRBV5-1 and TRBJ2-5; TRBD2 matches 7 bases. The V gene end was trimmed by 4 bases and the J gene end by 5 bases; junction bases not matched to a gene: 8. The CDR3 sequence is 14 residues long. The germline V gene has CDR1 SGHRS and CDR2 YFSETQ. CDR3 in amino acids: CASSLRLAPETQYF. The CDR3 region has the DNA TGCGCCAGCAGCCTTAGACTAGCACCCGAGACCCAGTACTTC. The whole variable domain, filled in from reference TRBV5-1 and TRBJ2-5, reads KAGVTQTPRYLIKTRGQQVTLSCSPISGHRSVSWYQQTPGQGLQFLFEYFSETQRNKGNFPGRFSGRQFSNSRSEMNVSTLELGDSALYLCASSLRLAPETQYFGPGTRLLVL.

The rearrangement links TRBV11-3 to TRBJ2-7; D perhaps matches TRBD1 (7 bases). Per germline, CDR1 SGHNT and CDR2 YENEEA. CDR3 size: 17 residues. Between the trimmed V and J ends, which lost 1 base and 2 bases, there was a span of 18 bases. CDR3 sequence (DNA): TGTGCCAGCAGCTTAGGGGGGCCGGGGGACAGTCCCTACGAGCAGTACTTC. The encoded protein is CASSLGGPGDSPYEQYF.

This clonotype appeared a few times. This chain links TRBV2 with TRBJ2-2, with 7 positions matching TRBD1. CDR3 size: 14 residues. CDR1 is SNHLY, CDR2 FYNNEI, per germline. V was clipped by 5 bases and J by 5 bases; unmatched bases: 5. CDR3 sequence (DNA): TGTGCCAGCAGTCCCACAGGGGAAACCGGGGAGCTGTTTTTT. This gives the protein CASSPTGETGELFF.

The CDR3 is CASSMDRVSSYEQYF. The CDR3 DNA follows: TGCGCCAGCAGCATGGACAGGGTTTCGTCCTACGAGCAGTACTTC. V usage is TRBV5-1 and J usage is TRBJ2-7; 8 nucleotides align to TRBD1. Germline V gene sequence: CDR1 SGHRS, CDR2 YFSETQ. The V segment lost 4 bases and the J segment 1 base; nucleotides outside the gene matches: 7. The CDR3 extends over 15 amino acids.

With regard to this clonotype: Relative to the germline gene, one junction end is altered; a read error may explain this. The V gene is TRBV29-1, the J gene TRBJ2-7, with TRBD1 matching over 7 bases. Germline CDR1 and CDR2: SQVTM and ANQGSEA. The CDR3 spans 13 residues. CDR3 sequence (DNA): TGCGGCGTTGTTCGGGACAGCCCCTACGAGCAGTACTTC. It specifies CGVVRDSPYEQYF.

This clonotype was counted at least ten times. The chain employs TRBV7-2 and TRBJ2-1, with TRBD2 identical over 9 bases. Per the germline V gene, CDR1 is SGHTA and CDR2 is FQGNSA. The CDR3 spans 17 residues. V was pared by 1 base and J by 0 bases, with 4 bases of the junction left unmatched. This CDR3 is CASSLVLAGLSYNEQFF. The CDR3, as DNA: TGTGCCAGCAGCTTAGTACTAGCGGGCCTCTCCTACAATGAGCAGTTCTTC. The variable domain in full, with the rest retrieved from reference TRBV7-2 and TRBJ2-1, is GAGVSQSPSNKVTEKGKDVELRCDPISGHTALYWYRQSLGQGLEFLIYFQGNSAPDKSGLPSDRFSAERTGGSVSTLTIQRTQQEDSAVYLCASSLVLAGLSYNEQFFGPGTRLTVL.

This clonotype was recorded many times. The V and J genes are TRBV4-1 and TRBJ2-7; D unresolved. The V and J ends lost 1 base and 0 bases respectively, with 7 bases between them. The germline CDR1 and CDR2 sequences are MGHRA and YSYEKL. This CDR3 is 14 amino acids long. CDR3 bases: TGCGCCAGCAGCCAAGTCCCGGACTCCTACGAGCAGTACTTC. Its protein is CASSQVPDSYEQYF.